What follows describes a single T cell receptor (beta chain). TCRdb's table, derived via immunoSEQ multiplex PCR, lists solely in-frame clones and lacks some. In the table there are roughly 90,000 clones, roughly 93% of which are singletons. V lost 4 bases and J lost 2, with 11 bases in between. Germline lookup yields CDR1 SGHRS and CDR2 YFSETQ. The CDR3 has 14 residues. This entry comes from a study of OX40 agonist ivuxolimab in advanced cancers. The chain links TRBV5-1 to TRBJ2-3; a possible D gene is TRBD2 (6 bases). The TCR sequence derives from an adult with an advanced solid tumor such as melanoma, head and neck, liver or kidney cancer. The input for sequencing was CD4+ or CD8+ T cells sorted from blood, taken in a trial of the OX40 agonist ivuxolimab. CDR3 loop: CASSPGLITDTQYF. CDR3 nucleotides: TGCGCCAGCAGCCCGGGACTGATCACAGATACGCAGTATTTT. The full variable domain, its missing parts supplied by reference TRBV5-1 and TRBJ2-3, is KAGVTQTPRYLIKTRGQQVTLSCSPISGHRSVSWYQQTPGQGLQFLFEYFSETQRNKGNFPGRFSGRQFSNSRSEMNVSTLELGDSALYLCASSPGLITDTQYFGPGTRLTVL.